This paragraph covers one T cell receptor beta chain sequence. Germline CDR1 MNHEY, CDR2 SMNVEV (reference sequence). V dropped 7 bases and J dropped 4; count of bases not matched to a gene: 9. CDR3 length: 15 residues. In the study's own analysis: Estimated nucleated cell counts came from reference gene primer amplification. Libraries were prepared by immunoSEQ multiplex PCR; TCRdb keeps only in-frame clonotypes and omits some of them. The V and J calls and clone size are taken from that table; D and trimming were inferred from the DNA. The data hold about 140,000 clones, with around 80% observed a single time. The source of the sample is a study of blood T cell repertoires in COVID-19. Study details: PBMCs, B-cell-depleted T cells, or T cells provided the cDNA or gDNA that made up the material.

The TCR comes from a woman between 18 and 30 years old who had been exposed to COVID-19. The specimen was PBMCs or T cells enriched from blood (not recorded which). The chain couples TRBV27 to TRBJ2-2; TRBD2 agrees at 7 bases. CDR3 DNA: TGTGCCAGCACCTGGGGCGGGAGAGGCACCGGGGAGCTGTTTTTT. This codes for CASTWGGRGTGELFF.